This T cell receptor (beta chain) was sequenced for a study of spatial heterogeneity in lung cancer. For the study at large: Across the raw uncorrected reads, a unique TCR and UMI combination was observed, on average, more than ten times. Regarding the study as a whole: It was found that expanded intratumoral alpha and beta TCR counts tracked tumor mutation counts. There was tracking of ubiquitous and regional nonsynonymous mutations by the respective counts of ubiquitous and regional expanded TCRs.

The germline CDR1 and CDR2 sequences are DFQATT and SNEGSKA (reference sequence). The CDR3 is 14 amino acids. The junction had 9 bases not matched to a gene; V was cut back by 6 bases and J by 3 bases. This clonotype was detected many times. The target antigen is unknown. This beta chain is a stray sequence in a library constructed for alpha chains; its clone size is not meaningful. Time point reported: sample taken at primary tumor resection. TCRdb passed the 5' RACE reads through MiXCR, listing each CDR3 protein once. The sample has more than 10,000 distinct CDR3 sequences, 5.1% seen once; the top ten hold approximately 26%.

This TCR was sampled from a male donor with early-stage non-small cell lung cancer. Sequenced material: lung tumor tissue, taken at surgery. The V gene is TRBV20-1, the J gene TRBJ2-3; 7 bases agree with TRBD1. CDR3 in amino acids: CSATPGQQTDTQYF. The CDR3 DNA sequence: TGCAGTGCCACACCGGGACAGCAGACAGATACGCAGTATTTT.